This T cell receptor (beta chain) was recovered during a study of PD-L1 blockade in urothelial cancer. On the study more broadly: Male patients with bladder-origin urothelial cancer numbered about nine tenths of the roughly 29. The study recovered a median of around 140,000 T cells per blood sample.

Sequenced by immunoSEQ multiplex PCR; TCRdb stores in-frame clones only, minus some. The table lists under 85,000 clones, approximately 90% of them singletons, with 0.85% to 0.9% in the top ten. The time point is: peripheral blood 6 weeks after treatment start. Germline V CDR1 and CDR2: WSHSY, SAAADI. V was trimmed by 6 bases and J by 5 bases, leaving 10 bases between them. The CDR3 covers 13 residues. The sample was PBMCs, taken around atezolizumab (anti-PD-L1) treatment. The sequence derives from an elderly woman with urothelial cancer. The gene calls are TRBV10-2 and TRBJ1-4; D is possibly TRBD1 (5 bases). CDR3 nucleotide sequence: TGCGCCAGCAGGGAGGGGAGAAATGAAAAACTGTTTTTT. Its translation is CASREGRNEKLFF.